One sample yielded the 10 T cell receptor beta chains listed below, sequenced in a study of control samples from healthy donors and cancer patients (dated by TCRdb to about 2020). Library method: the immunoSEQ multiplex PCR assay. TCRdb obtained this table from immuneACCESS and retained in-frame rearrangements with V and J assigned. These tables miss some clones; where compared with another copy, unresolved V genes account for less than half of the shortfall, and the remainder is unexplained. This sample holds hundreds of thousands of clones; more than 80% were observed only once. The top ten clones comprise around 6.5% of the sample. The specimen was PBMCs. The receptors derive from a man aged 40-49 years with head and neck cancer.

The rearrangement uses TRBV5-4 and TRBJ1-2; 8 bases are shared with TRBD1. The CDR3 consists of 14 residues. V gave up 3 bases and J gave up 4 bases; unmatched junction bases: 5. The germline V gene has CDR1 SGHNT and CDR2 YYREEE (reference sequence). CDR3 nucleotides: TGTGCCAGCAGCTCGACAGGGGAGGCCTATGGCTACACCTTC. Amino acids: CASSSTGEAYGYTF.

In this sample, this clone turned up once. CDR3 loop: CAWTLVGGGELFF. CDR3 DNA: TGTGCCTGGACACTAGTAGGTGGCGGGGAGCTGTTTTTT. The gene calls are TRBV30 and TRBJ2-2; weak D call: TRBD2 (5 bases). The germline gives CDR1 GTSNPN, CDR2 SVGIG (reference sequence). This CDR3 is built from 13 residues. Trimming removed 4 bases at V and 7 bases at J, with 13 bases between.

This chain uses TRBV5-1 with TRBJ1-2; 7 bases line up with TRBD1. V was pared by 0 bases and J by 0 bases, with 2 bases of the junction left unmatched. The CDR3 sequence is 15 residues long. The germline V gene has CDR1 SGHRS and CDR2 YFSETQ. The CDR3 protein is CASSLDRGANYGYTF. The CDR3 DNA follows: TGCGCCAGCAGCTTGGACAGGGGAGCTAACTATGGCTACACCTTC. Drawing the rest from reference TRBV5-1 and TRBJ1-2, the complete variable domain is KAGVTQTPRYLIKTRGQQVTLSCSPISGHRSVSWYQQTPGQGLQFLFEYFSETQRNKGNFPGRFSGRQFSNSRSEMNVSTLELGDSALYLCASSLDRGANYGYTFGSGTRLTVV.

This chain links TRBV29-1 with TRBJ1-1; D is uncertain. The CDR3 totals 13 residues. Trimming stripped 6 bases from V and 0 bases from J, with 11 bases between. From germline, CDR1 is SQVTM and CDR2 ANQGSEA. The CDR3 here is CSVGGLLNTEAFF. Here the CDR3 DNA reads TGCAGCGTGGGCGGGTTGCTGAACACTGAAGCTTTCTTT.

CDR3 sequence reads: CASSLGSVTGELFF. CDR3 nucleotides: TGTGCCAGCAGTTTGGGTTCAGTCACCGGGGAGCTGTTTTTT. The genes are TRBV28 and TRBJ2-2; D call uncertain. Germline CDR1 and CDR2: MDHEN and SYDVKM. V lost 3 bases and J lost 4, with 9 bases in between. This CDR3 region has 14 residues.

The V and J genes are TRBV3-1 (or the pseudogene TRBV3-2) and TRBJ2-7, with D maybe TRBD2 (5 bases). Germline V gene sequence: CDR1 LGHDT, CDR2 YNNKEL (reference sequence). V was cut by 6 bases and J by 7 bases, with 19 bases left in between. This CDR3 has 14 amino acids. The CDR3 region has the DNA TGTGCCAGCAGTCGGTCGGAGGCTACTGGGGAGCAGTACTTC. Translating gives CASSRSEATGEQYF.

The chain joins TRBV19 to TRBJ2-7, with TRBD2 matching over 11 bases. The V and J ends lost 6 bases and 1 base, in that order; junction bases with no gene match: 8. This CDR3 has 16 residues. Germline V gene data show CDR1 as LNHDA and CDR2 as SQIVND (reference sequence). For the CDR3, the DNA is TGTGCCAGTAGCGCTACCGGGACTAGCGGTTCCTACGAGCAGTACTTC. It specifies CASSATGTSGSYEQYF. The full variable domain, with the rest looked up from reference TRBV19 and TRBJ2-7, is DGGITQSPKYLFRKEGQNVTLSCEQNLNHDAMYWYRQDPGQGLRLIYYSQIVNDFQKGDIAEGYSVSREKKESFPLTVTSAQKNPTAFYLCASSATGTSGSYEQYFGPGTRLTVT.

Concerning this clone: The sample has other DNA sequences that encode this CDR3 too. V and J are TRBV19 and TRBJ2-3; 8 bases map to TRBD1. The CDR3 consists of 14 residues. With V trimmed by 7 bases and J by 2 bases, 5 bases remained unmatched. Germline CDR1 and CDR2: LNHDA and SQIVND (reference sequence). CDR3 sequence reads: CASTRDRSTDTQYF. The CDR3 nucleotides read TGTGCCAGTACCCGGGACAGGTCCACAGATACGCAGTATTTT.

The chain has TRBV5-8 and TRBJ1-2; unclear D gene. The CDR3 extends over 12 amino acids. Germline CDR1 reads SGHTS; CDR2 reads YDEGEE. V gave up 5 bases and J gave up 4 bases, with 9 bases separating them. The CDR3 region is CASSPLAYGYTF. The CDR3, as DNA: TGTGCCAGCAGTCCACTGGCCTATGGCTACACCTTC.

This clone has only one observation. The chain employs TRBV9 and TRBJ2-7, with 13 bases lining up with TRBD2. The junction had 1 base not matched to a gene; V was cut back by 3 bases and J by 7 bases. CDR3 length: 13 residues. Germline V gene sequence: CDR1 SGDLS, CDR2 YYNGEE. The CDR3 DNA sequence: TGTGCCAGCAGCGGGACTAGCGGGGGTGAGCAGTACTTC. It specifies CASSGTSGGEQYF. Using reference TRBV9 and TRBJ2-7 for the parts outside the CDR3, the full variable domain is DSGVTQTPKHLITATGQRVTLRCSPRSGDLSVYWYQQSLDQGLQFLIQYYNGEERAKGNILERFSAQQFPDLHSELNLSSLELGDSALYFCASSGTSGGEQYFGPGTRLTVT.